This T cell receptor beta chain is from a study of blood T cell repertoires in COVID-19. The data were produced by immunoSEQ multiplex PCR, yet TCRdb's version contains in-frame clones alone and is incomplete. Of more than 150,000 clones listed, approximately 86% were seen once; the top ten hold approximately 0.5%. This CDR3 contains 12 residues. V dropped 6 bases and J dropped 1 base, with 7 bases sitting between them. Germline V gives CDR1 SNHLY, CDR2 FYNNEI. Patients from Seattle were sampled longitudinally, starting during active infection. Sample: peripheral blood. The TCR originated in a man aged 55 to 70 with COVID-19, enrolled during active disease. This chain links TRBV2 with TRBJ2-7; D possibly corresponds to TRBD2 (5 bases). As DNA, the CDR3 is TGTGCCAGCAGACGGGAATCCTACGAGCAGTACTTC. It yields the protein CASRRESYEQYF.